A selection of T cell receptor beta chains follows, all from one sample in a study of PD-L1 blockade in urothelial cancer. Produced via immunoSEQ multiplex PCR; TCRdb's table is partial and in-frame only. This repertoire shows about 72,000 clones, under 90% found once; its top ten account for 4.5% to 5.5%. Sequenced here: PBMCs, sampled around atezolizumab (anti-PD-L1) treatment. These receptors all come from a man aged 65 to 85 with urothelial cancer. Each CDR3 is given without its conserved first and last residue. Fields, in order: CDR3 length, V gene, J gene, CDR3 protein.

cdr3_length: 15
v_call: TRBV14
j_call: TRBJ2-1
cdr3_aa: ASSQDQRSVRNNEQF

cdr3_length: 14
v_call: TRBV5-1
j_call: TRBJ2-2
cdr3_aa: ASSLMGQGAAGELF

cdr3_length: 13
v_call: TRBV28
j_call: TRBJ2-2
cdr3_aa: ASSPSSSGSPWLF

cdr3_length: 12
v_call: TRBV5-4
j_call: TRBJ1-1
cdr3_aa: ASSQPDRATEAF

cdr3_length: 13
v_call: TRBV28
j_call: TRBJ1-4
cdr3_aa: ASSFGGTDNEKLF

cdr3_length: 13
v_call: TRBV5-1
j_call: TRBJ1-4
cdr3_aa: ASRVRRDRDEKLF

cdr3_length: 12
v_call: TRBV30
j_call: TRBJ1-2
cdr3_aa: AWSVSPGGYGYT

cdr3_length: 14
v_call: TRBV7-9
j_call: TRBJ1-5
cdr3_aa: ASSLAGEGSNQPQH

cdr3_length: 14
v_call: TRBV5-4
j_call: TRBJ2-6
cdr3_aa: ASSAVVSSGANVLT

cdr3_length: 16
v_call: TRBV28
j_call: TRBJ2-7
cdr3_aa: ASSSISLAAGNSYEQY

cdr3_length: 11
v_call: TRBV11-2
j_call: TRBJ2-7
cdr3_aa: ASSPIRSYEQY

cdr3_length: 12
v_call: TRBV15
j_call: TRBJ2-1
cdr3_aa: ATTLNRWNNEQF

cdr3_length: 15
v_call: TRBV13
j_call: TRBJ1-2
cdr3_aa: ASSFYRGTGPDYGYT

cdr3_length: 14
v_call: TRBV4-2
j_call: TRBJ2-7
cdr3_aa: ASSQDQWEREGPQY

cdr3_length: 12
v_call: TRBV28
j_call: TRBJ2-7
cdr3_aa: ASTRTSGAYEQY

cdr3_length: 13
v_call: TRBV19
j_call: TRBJ2-2
cdr3_aa: ASSLREINTGELF

cdr3_length: 12
v_call: TRBV5-1
j_call: TRBJ2-7
cdr3_aa: ASSLSGSPREQY

cdr3_length: 16
v_call: TRBV18
j_call: TRBJ2-3
cdr3_aa: ASSPLPVAKGGTDTQY

cdr3_length: 10
v_call: TRBV29-1
j_call: TRBJ2-5
cdr3_aa: SAGGTQETQY

cdr3_length: 13
v_call: TRBV28
j_call: TRBJ2-7
cdr3_aa: ASRIYSGRTYEQY

cdr3_length: 14
v_call: TRBV7-8
j_call: TRBJ2-5
cdr3_aa: ASSLAWAGGLETQY

cdr3_length: 13
v_call: TRBV7-3
j_call: TRBJ2-7
cdr3_aa: ASSFGTGPTYEQY

cdr3_length: 12
v_call: TRBV19
j_call: TRBJ2-4
cdr3_aa: ASSHTSGRDIQY

cdr3_length: 13
v_call: TRBV6-5
j_call: TRBJ2-2
cdr3_aa: ASKSQGPNTGELF

cdr3_length: 18
v_call: TRBV2
j_call: TRBJ2-1
cdr3_aa: ASSVPTGTGDFRSYNEQF

cdr3_length: 14
v_call: TRBV4-2
j_call: TRBJ2-7
cdr3_aa: ASSQDRGGGPYEQY

cdr3_length: 14
v_call: TRBV7-3
j_call: TRBJ2-6
cdr3_aa: ASSSPGQAGANVLT

cdr3_length: 12
v_call: TRBV2
j_call: TRBJ1-2
cdr3_aa: ASSLTTGPDGYT

cdr3_length: 11
v_call: TRBV7-8
j_call: TRBJ2-1
cdr3_aa: ASSGGLDDEQF

cdr3_length: 12
v_call: TRBV7-2
j_call: TRBJ2-3
cdr3_aa: ASSLGTGIDTQY

cdr3_length: 13
v_call: TRBV7-2
j_call: TRBJ1-2
cdr3_aa: ASSLARTSSYGYT

cdr3_length: 12
v_call: TRBV6-1
j_call: TRBJ1-4
cdr3_aa: ASIWDKSREKLF

cdr3_length: 13
v_call: TRBV7-2
j_call: TRBJ2-7
cdr3_aa: ASSYRDSLSYEQY

cdr3_length: 16
v_call: TRBV28
j_call: TRBJ2-7
cdr3_aa: ASSLILTGSLSSYEQY

cdr3_length: 12
v_call: TRBV6-5
j_call: TRBJ1-1
cdr3_aa: ASSLVRGNTEAF

cdr3_length: 12
v_call: TRBV2
j_call: TRBJ1-1
cdr3_aa: ASSERRQATEAF

cdr3_length: 13
v_call: TRBV7-4
j_call: TRBJ1-4
cdr3_aa: ASSKRTETNEKLF

cdr3_length: 13
v_call: TRBV7-2
j_call: TRBJ2-7
cdr3_aa: ASSLTSGRINEQY

cdr3_length: 12
v_call: TRBV6-6
j_call: TRBJ1-2
cdr3_aa: ASNWRGSNYGYT

cdr3_length: 12
v_call: TRBV25-1
j_call: TRBJ1-1
cdr3_aa: ASSNTGGRTEAF

cdr3_length: 10
v_call: TRBV28
j_call: TRBJ2-4
cdr3_aa: ASRGDRNIQY

cdr3_length: 13
v_call: TRBV6-1
j_call: TRBJ2-2
cdr3_aa: ASSSGTTNTGELF

cdr3_length: 14
v_call: TRBV11-1
j_call: TRBJ2-7
cdr3_aa: ASSLAQGLAGYEQY

cdr3_length: 14
v_call: TRBV9
j_call: TRBJ1-2
cdr3_aa: ASSVDGELKPYGYT

cdr3_length: 12
v_call: TRBV19
j_call: TRBJ2-3
cdr3_aa: ASSAGAFTDTQY

cdr3_length: 13
v_call: TRBV28
j_call: TRBJ2-7
cdr3_aa: ASTPAGLASYEQY

cdr3_length: 12
v_call: TRBV27
j_call: TRBJ2-7
cdr3_aa: ASSFRREHYEQY

cdr3_length: 13
v_call: TRBV7-9
j_call: TRBJ2-1
cdr3_aa: ASSLPLPTVGEQF

cdr3_length: 11
v_call: TRBV28
j_call: TRBJ2-4
cdr3_aa: ASSPPGANIQY

cdr3_length: 9
v_call: TRBV20-1
j_call: TRBJ2-1
cdr3_aa: SARDSNEQF

cdr3_length: 14
v_call: TRBV7-2
j_call: TRBJ1-5
cdr3_aa: ASSFSGPYSNQPQH

cdr3_length: 10
v_call: TRBV19
j_call: TRBJ1-5
cdr3_aa: ASIVGGQPQH

cdr3_length: 13
v_call: TRBV5-8
j_call: TRBJ2-2
cdr3_aa: ASSPSGGGTGELF

cdr3_length: 10
v_call: TRBV6-6
j_call: TRBJ2-7
cdr3_aa: ASSREFFEQY

cdr3_length: 11
v_call: TRBV29-1
j_call: TRBJ2-1
cdr3_aa: SVLAASYNEQF